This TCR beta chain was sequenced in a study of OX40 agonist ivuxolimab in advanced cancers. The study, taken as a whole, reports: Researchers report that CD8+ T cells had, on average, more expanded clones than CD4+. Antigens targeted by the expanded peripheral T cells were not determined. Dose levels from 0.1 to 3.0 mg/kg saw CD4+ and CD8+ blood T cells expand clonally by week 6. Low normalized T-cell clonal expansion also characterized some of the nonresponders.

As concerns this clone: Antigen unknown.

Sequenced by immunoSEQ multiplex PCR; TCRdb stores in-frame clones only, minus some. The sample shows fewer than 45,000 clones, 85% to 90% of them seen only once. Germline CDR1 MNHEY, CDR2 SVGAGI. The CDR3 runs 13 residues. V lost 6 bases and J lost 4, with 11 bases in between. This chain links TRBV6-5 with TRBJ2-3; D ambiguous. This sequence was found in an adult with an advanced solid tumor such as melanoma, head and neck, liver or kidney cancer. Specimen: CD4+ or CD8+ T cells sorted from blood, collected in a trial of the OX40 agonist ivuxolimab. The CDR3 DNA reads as TGTGCCAGCAGCCACAACCCCTCAGATACGCAGTATTTT. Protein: CASSHNPSDTQYF.